One and the same sample provided the 10 T cell receptor beta chains below, sequenced in a study of chemoradiotherapy in HPV16-positive cancers (dated by TCRdb to between 2021 and 2023). The library relied on the immunoSEQ multiplex PCR assay. Drawn from immuneACCESS, this table holds only the in-frame rearrangements with V and J called that TCRdb kept. Clones are partly lost; checked studies trace under half to an unresolved V gene and leave the rest unexplained. This sample gives tens of thousands of clones in total; around three quarters of them show up just once. The ten most abundant clones make up 3.5% to 4.5% of the sample. The sequenced sample was blood, obtained from a patient who underwent chemoradiotherapy. All receptors derive from a human donor with HPV-associated anogenital cancer.

The chain employs TRBV5-1 and TRBJ1-1, with D possibly being TRBD1 (5 bases). The CDR3 is 15 amino acids. Germline loops: CDR1 SGHRS, CDR2 YFSETQ. V dropped 0 bases and J dropped 1 base, with 10 bases sitting between them. CDR3: CASSLGDYSNTEAFF. Written as DNA, the CDR3 is TGCGCCAGCAGCTTGGGGGACTATTCGAACACTGAAGCTTTCTTT.

This clone appeared once. The chain combines TRBV2 with TRBJ2-7, with 7 bases that match TRBD1. Germline CDR1 and CDR2: SNHLY and FYNNEI. Trimming cost V 6 bases and J 1 base; bases outside gene matches: 3. CDR3 length: 13 amino acids. Written as DNA, the CDR3 is TGTGCCAGCAGGCGACAGGGTTCCTACGAGCAGTACTTC. Protein product: CASRRQGSYEQYF. The full variable domain, completed using reference TRBV2 and TRBJ2-7, is EPEVTQTPSHQVTQMGQEVILRCVPISNHLYFYWYRQILGQKVEFLVSFYNNEISEKSEIFDDQFSVERPDGSNFTLKIRSTKLEDSAMYFCASRRQGSYEQYFGPGTRLTVT.

The gene calls are TRBV4-3 and TRBJ2-2; D gene unclear. CDR1 and CDR2 (germline): LGHNA, YSLEER. V was trimmed by 1 base and J by 4 bases, leaving 10 bases between them. The CDR3 loop spans 15 amino acids. CDR3 loop: CASSQGRAGTGELFF. The CDR3 region has the DNA TGCGCCAGCAGCCAAGGAAGGGCCGGCACCGGGGAGCTGTTTTTT.

In regard to this clone: A read error may account for a junction end that differs from germline. The V gene is TRBV6-1, the J gene TRBJ2-7; no reliable D call. This CDR3 has 11 residues. Germline CDR1 MNHNS, CDR2 SASEGT. In DNA form, the CDR3 reads TGTGCCAGCAGTGAAGGGTCCCGTGCACACTTC. This encodes CASSEGSRAHF.

The gene calls are TRBV6-6 and TRBJ2-1; 11 bases match TRBD2. The CDR3 length is 16 residues. Losses at the gene ends were 5 bases for V and 2 bases for J; bases not matched to a gene: 5. The germline V gene has CDR1 MNHNY and CDR2 SVGAGI (reference sequence). DNA of the CDR3: TGTGCCAGCAGTGGAACTAGCGGGGGACCCTACAATGAGCAGTTCTTC. Residues: CASSGTSGGPYNEQFF.

The gene calls are TRBV2 and TRBJ1-2; the D is unclear. This CDR3 is 16 amino acids long. V dropped 8 bases and J dropped 3 bases, with 22 bases sitting between them. The germline CDR1 and CDR2 sequences are SNHLY and FYNNEI. CDR3 in amino acids: CASALVGSPGYYGYTF. Written as DNA, the CDR3 is TGTGCCAGCGCACTCGTTGGCAGCCCCGGCTACTATGGCTACACCTTC.

Only a few counts were recorded for this clone. This chain connects TRBV9 to TRBJ1-2; 7 bases agree with TRBD1. The CDR3 loop spans 15 amino acids. Germline CDR1 is SGDLS and CDR2 is YYNGEE. With V trimmed by 3 bases and J by 3 bases, 8 bases remained unmatched. The CDR3 protein is CASSEAGGLDYGYTF. In DNA form, the CDR3 reads TGTGCCAGCAGCGAGGCAGGGGGTCTGGACTATGGCTACACCTTC.

V gene TRBV18 combines with J gene TRBJ1-1; possibly TRBD1 for D (5 bases). This CDR3 contains 16 residues. Germline CDR1 is KGHSH and CDR2 is LQKENI. V lost 3 bases and J 3 bases, leaving 17 bases between the germline ends. The CDR3 DNA sequence: TGTGCCAGCTCACCCCCCGGGGGAAGGGCGGACACTGAAGCTTTCTTT. Amino acids: CASSPPGGRADTEAFF.

This clone was seen a few times. V usage is TRBV10-3 and J usage is TRBJ2-2; 9 bases line up with TRBD2. The CDR3 loop spans 15 amino acids. From germline, CDR1 is ENHRY and CDR2 SYGVKD. With V trimmed by 6 bases and J by 1 base, 3 bases remained unmatched. In nucleotides, the CDR3 is TGTGCCATCAGCAAGACTAGCGGGAACACCGGGGAGCTGTTTTTT. It is translated as CAISKTSGNTGELFF.

CDR3 nucleotide sequence: TGTGCCAGCACTGAACCGGGCAGGAGCACTGAAGCTTTCTTT. Translated: CASTEPGRSTEAFF. This chain joins TRBV6-5 and TRBJ1-1; D unresolved. Germline V CDR1 and CDR2: MNHEY, SVGAGI. The V end lost 7 bases, the J end lost 4 bases, and 16 bases lay between the germline ends. This CDR3 spans 14 amino acids.